This T cell receptor (beta chain) was documented in a study of T cells in Graves' hyperthyroidism and ophthalmopathy. General study results and limits: In validation, the model predicted ophthalmopathy. These predictions came a median approximately 6.5 months before onset.

TCR beta CDR3 region amplification was performed from RNA transcripts. The HTBI primer set was used in a first-round RT-PCR of the TCR CDR3. TCRdb re-analysed the multiplex PCR reads in MiXCR, keeping a single row per CDR3 protein. Of hundreds of thousands of distinct CDR3 sequences listed, approximately 15% were seen once; the top ten hold roughly a tenth. Comment on this clonotype: The antigen is undetermined.

Sequenced: blood. This sequence was found in a woman under 30 with Graves' hyperthyroidism.

The CDR3 coding sequence is TGTGCCAGCACCACGGGACGAATGAACACTGAAGCTTTCTTT. Translating it yields CASTTGRMNTEAFF. V and J are TRBV6-1 and TRBJ1-1, with a tentative D call TRBD1 (5 bases). V was cut by 7 bases and J by 0 bases, with 12 bases left in between. CDR1 is MNHNS, CDR2 SASEGT, per germline. The CDR3 is 14 amino acids.